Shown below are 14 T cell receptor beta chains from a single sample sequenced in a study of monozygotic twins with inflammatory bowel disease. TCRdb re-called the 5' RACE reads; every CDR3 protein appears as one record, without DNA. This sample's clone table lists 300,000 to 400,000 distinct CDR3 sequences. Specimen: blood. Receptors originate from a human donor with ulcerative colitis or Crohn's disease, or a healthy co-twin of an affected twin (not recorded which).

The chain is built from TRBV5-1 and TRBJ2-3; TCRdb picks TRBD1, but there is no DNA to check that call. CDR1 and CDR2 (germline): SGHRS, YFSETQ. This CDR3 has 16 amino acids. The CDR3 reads CASSQLFTGDTDTQYF. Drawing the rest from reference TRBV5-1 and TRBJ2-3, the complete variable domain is KAGVTQTPRYLIKTRGQQVTLSCSPISGHRSVSWYQQTPGQGLQFLFEYFSETQRNKGNFPGRFSGRQFSNSRSEMNVSTLELGDSALYLCASSQLFTGDTDTQYFGPGTRLTVL.

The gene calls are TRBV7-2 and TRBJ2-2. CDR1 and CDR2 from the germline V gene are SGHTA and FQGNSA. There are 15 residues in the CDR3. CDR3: CASSKLRPNTGELFF.

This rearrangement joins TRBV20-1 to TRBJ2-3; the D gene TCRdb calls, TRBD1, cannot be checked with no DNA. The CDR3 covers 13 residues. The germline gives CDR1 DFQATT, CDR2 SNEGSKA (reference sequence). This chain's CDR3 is CSARGDGTDTQYF.

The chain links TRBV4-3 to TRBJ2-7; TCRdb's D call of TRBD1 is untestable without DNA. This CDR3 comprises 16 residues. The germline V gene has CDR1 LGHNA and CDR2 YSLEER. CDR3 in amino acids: CASSQTLEGAPYEQYF.

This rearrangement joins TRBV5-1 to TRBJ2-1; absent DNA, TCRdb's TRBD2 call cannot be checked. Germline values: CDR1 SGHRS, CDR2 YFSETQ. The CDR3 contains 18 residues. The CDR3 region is CASSSEWTSGRHYNEQFF.

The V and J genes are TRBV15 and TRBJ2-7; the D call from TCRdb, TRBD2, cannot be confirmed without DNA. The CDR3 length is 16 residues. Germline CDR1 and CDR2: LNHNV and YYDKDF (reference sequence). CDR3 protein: CATSRLEAGFVYEQYF.

CDR3 in amino acids: CASSSVRGSYEQYF. The chain recombines TRBV5-6 with TRBJ2-7; TCRdb selects TRBD1, and the lack of DNA leaves this call unchecked. This CDR3 has 14 residues. The V gene's germline CDR1 is SGHDT and CDR2 YYEEEE.

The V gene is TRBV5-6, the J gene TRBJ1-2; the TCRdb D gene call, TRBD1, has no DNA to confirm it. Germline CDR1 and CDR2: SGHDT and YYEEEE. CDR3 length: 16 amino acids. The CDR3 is CASSLGSRGHLYGYTF.

This CDR3 is CASSSSTWDQYF. J is TRBJ2-5 and V is TRBV12-3 or TRBV12-4. This CDR3 is built from 12 residues.

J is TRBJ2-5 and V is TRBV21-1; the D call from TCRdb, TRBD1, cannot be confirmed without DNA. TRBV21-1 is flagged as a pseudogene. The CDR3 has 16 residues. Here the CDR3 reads CASSAQQGIGDETQYF.

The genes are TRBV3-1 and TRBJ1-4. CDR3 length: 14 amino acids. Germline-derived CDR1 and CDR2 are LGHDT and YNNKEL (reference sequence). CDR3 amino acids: CASSQRGQGGKLFF.

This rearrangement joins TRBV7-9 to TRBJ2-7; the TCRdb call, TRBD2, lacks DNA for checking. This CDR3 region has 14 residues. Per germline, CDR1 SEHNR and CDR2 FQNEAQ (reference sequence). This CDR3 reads CASSLVAGDYEQYF.

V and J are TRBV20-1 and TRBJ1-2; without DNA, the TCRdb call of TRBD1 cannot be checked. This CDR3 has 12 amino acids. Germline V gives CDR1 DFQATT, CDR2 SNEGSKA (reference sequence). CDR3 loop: CSAGGGHQGYTF.

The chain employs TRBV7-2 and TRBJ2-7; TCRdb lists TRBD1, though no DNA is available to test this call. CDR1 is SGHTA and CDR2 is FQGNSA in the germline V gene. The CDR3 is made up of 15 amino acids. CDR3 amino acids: CASSLVGDSPYEQYF.